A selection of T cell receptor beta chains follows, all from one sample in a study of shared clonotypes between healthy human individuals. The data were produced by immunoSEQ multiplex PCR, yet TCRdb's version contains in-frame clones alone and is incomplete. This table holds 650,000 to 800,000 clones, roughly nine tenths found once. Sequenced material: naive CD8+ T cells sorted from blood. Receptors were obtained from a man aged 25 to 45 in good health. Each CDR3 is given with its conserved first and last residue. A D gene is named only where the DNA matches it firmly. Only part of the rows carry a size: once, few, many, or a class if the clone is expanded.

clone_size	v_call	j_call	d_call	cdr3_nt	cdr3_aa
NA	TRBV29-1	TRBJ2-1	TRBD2	TGCAGCGTTGTCCCGACTAGCGGGAGCTCCTACAATGAGCAGTTCTTC	CSVVPTSGSSYNEQFF
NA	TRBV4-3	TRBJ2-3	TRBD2	TGCGCCAGTCGACATAGCGGGAGCGCAGATACGCAGTATTTT	CASRHSGSADTQYF
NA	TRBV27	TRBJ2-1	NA	TGTGCCAGCAGTTTAACCGTAACAGGCTACAATGAGCAGTTCTTC	CASSLTVTGYNEQFF
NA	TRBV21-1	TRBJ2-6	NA	TGTGCCAGCAGCAAATCCCCCTCATTGGACAGGGATAGTTCTGGGGCCAACGTCCTGACTTTC	CASSKSPSLDRDSSGANVLTF
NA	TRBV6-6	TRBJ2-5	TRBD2	TGTGCCAGCAGTTACGGGCTAGCGGGAGCCCAAGAGACCCAGTACTTC	CASSYGLAGAQETQYF
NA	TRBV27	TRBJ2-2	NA	TGTGCCAGCAGTTTACAGGACGGGGAGCTGTTTTTT	CASSLQDGELFF
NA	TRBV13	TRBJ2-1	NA	TGTGCCAGCAGCCCGGAAGGGTTTAGGGCCAATGAGCAGTTCTTC	CASSPEGFRANEQFF
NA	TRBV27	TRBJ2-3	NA	TGTGCCAGCAGTTTACTGGGTTTCACAGATACGCAGTATTTT	CASSLLGFTDTQYF
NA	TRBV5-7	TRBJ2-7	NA	TGTGCCAGCAGCCTTGGACCGCCAACCGCCTACGAGCAGTACTTC	CASSLGPPTAYEQYF
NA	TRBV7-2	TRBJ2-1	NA	TGTGCCAGCAGCTTAGTCCCAAGTGGTCGTGACAATGAGCAGTTCTTC	CASSLVPSGRDNEQFF
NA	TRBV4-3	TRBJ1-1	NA	TGCGCCAGCAGCCAAGACAAGGGACTGAACACTGAAGCTTTCTTT	CASSQDKGLNTEAFF
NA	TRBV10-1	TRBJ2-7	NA	TGCGCCAGCAGTGAGGTGTCAGACTACGAGCAGTACTTC	CASSEVSDYEQYF
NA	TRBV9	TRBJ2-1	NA	TGTGCCAGCAGCTTCTTTAGCGGAGGGGAGGACAATGAGCAGTTCTTC	CASSFFSGGEDNEQFF
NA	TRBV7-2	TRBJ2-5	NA	TGTGCCAGCGCTCCCCAGTGGTCCCCTCAAGAGACCCAGTACTTC	CASAPQWSPQETQYF
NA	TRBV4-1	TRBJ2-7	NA	TGCGCCAGCAGCCAAGGTGCGGGGCAACTCTACGAGCAGTACTTC	CASSQGAGQLYEQYF
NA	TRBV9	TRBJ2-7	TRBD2	TGTGCCAGCAGCGTAGGGACTAGCGGGCCTTACGAGCAGTACTTC	CASSVGTSGPYEQYF
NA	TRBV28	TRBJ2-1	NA	TGTGCCAGCAGTTTATGGGGGAATGAGCAGTTCTTC	CASSLWGNEQFF
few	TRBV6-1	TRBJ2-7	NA	TGTGCCAGCAGGGGGTTTCAAGGATACGAGCAGTACTTC	CASRGFQGYEQYF
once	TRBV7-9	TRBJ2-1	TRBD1	TGTGCCAGCAGCTTGGGACAGGGGACCTACAATGAGCAGTTCTTC	CASSLGQGTYNEQFF
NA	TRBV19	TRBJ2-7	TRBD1	TGTGCCAGTAGTATATCTCGGTCGTTTCGGACAGGGGCCTACGAGCAGTACTTC	CASSISRSFRTGAYEQYF
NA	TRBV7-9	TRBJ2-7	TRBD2	TGTGCCAGCAAGGCTAGCGGTTCCTACGAGCAGTACTTC	CASKASGSYEQYF
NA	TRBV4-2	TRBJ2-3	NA	TGTGCCAGCAGCCAAGATGGCCCCGGTCGGGGAGGAAGCACAGATACGCAGTATTTT	CASSQDGPGRGGSTDTQYF
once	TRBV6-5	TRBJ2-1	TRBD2	TGTGCCAGCAGATTAGCGGGAGGCTACAATGAGCAGTTCTTC	CASRLAGGYNEQFF
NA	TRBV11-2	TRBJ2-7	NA	TGTGCCAGCAGCATCAGGGACGGCTACGAGCAGTACTTC	CASSIRDGYEQYF
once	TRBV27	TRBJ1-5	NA	TGTGCCAGCAGTGCCTATTACAATCAGCCCCAGCATTTT	CASSAYYNQPQHF
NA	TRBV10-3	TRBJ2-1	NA	TGTGCCATCAGTCACCCCTGGGACGGGGAACACAATGAGCAGTTCTTC	CAISHPWDGEHNEQFF
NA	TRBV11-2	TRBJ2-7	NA	TGTGCCAGCAGCTTAGGGGGCCCTAGGGCGGGGTGGCAGTACTTC	CASSLGGPRAGWQYF
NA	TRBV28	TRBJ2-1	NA	TGTGCCAGCAGTTTATTCACATACAATGAGCAGTTCTTC	CASSLFTYNEQFF
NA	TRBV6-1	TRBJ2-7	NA	TGTGCCAGCAGTGACGGGATAGTTTTCTACGAGCAGTACTTC	CASSDGIVFYEQYF
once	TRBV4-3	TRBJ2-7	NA	TGCGCCAGCAGCCACGGTAGCGCGAGCGGCTACGAGCAGTACTTC	CASSHGSASGYEQYF
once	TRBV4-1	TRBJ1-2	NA	TGCGCCAGCAGCCAAGTAATGGGGGGCCTGACTACCTTC	CASSQVMGGLTTF
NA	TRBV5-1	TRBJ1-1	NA	TGCGCCAGCAGCAGGGGGAAGGGAGACCACACTGAAGCTTTCTTT	CASSRGKGDHTEAFF
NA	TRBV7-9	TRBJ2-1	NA	TGTGCCAGCAGCCAGACTACCTCCCCTGGTTGGGAGCAGTTCTTC	CASSQTTSPGWEQFF
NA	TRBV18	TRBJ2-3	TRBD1	TGTGCCAGCTCACCAGGGGACAGGGGGAGCACAGATACGCAGTATTTT	CASSPGDRGSTDTQYF
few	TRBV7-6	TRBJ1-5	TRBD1	TGTGCCAGCAGCTTAGGACAGGGCACGGGTCAGCCCCAGCATTTT	CASSLGQGTGQPQHF
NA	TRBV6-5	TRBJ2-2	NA	TGTGCCAGCAGTTACTCGGCAGGGATGTACACCGGGGAGCTGTTTTTT	CASSYSAGMYTGELFF
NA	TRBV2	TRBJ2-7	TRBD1	TGTGCCAGCAGTGACCCGGCGCAGGGGGTAGAGCAGTACTTC	CASSDPAQGVEQYF
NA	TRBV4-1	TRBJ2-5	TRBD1	TGCGCCAGCAGCCCCTTAATTGGGGACAGGGGGTTAGGGACCCAGTACTTC	CASSPLIGDRGLGTQYF
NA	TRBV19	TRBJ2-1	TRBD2	TGTGCCAGTAGTAATAGCGGGTCCTACAATGAGCAGTTCTTC	CASSNSGSYNEQFF
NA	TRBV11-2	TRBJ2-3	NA	TGTGCCAGCAGCTTAGTCATAAGCACAGATACGCAGTATTTT	CASSLVISTDTQYF
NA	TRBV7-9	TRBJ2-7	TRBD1	TGTGCCAGCAGCCCAGACCCCCGGGACAGGGGCGACTACGAGCAGTACTTC	CASSPDPRDRGDYEQYF
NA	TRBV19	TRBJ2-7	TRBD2	TGTGCCAGTAGTGCTCTAGCGGGTTTGTCCTACGAGCAGTACTTC	CASSALAGLSYEQYF
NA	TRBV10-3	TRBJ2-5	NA	TGTGCCATCAGTGAGAGGTCAGGATATCCTACAAGAGAAGAGACCCAGTACTTC	CAISERSGYPTREETQYF
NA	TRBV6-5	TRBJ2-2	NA	TGTGCCAGCAGTATTTACACCGGGGAGCTGTTTTTT	CASSIYTGELFF
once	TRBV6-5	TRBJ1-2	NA	TGTGCCAGCAGAGGACGTTTTGGCTACACCTTC	CASRGRFGYTF
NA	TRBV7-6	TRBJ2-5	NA	TGTGCCAGCAGCTTGCACATTCTTGAGACCCAGTACTTC	CASSLHILETQYF
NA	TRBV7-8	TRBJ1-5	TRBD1	TGTGCCAGCAGTTCCCGGGACAGCCCAAATCAGCCCCAGCATTTT	CASSSRDSPNQPQHF
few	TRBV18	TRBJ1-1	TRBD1	TGTGCCAGCTCACCAGGGGACAGGGGGCCTGAAGCTTTCTTT	CASSPGDRGPEAFF
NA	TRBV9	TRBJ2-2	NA	TGTGCCAGCAGCGTAGCGATCGGGGAGCTGTTTTTT	CASSVAIGELFF
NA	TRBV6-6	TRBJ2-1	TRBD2	TGTGCCAGCAGTCCGAGGACTAGCCCCTACAATGAGCAGTTCTTC	CASSPRTSPYNEQFF
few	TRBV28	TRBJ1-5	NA	TGTGCCAGCCACAAGGGAGGAACGGATCAGCCCCAGCATTTT	CASHKGGTDQPQHF
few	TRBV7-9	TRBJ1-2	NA	TGTGCCAGCAGCTTCGACAGTGGTGCTAACTATGGCTACACCTTC	CASSFDSGANYGYTF
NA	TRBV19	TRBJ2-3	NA	TGTGCCAGTAGTATCGTCGGGGACGTCACCACAGATACGCAGTATTTT	CASSIVGDVTTDTQYF
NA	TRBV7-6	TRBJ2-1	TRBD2	TGTGCCAGCAGCTTAGGGGCGGGGGCCTACAATGAGCAGTTCTTC	CASSLGAGAYNEQFF
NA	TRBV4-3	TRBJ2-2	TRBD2	TGCGCCAGCAGCCAAGGGCAAGGGGGAGACAGAACTAGCGGGAGGTACACCGGGGAGCTGTTTTTT	CASSQGQGGDRTSGRYTGELFF
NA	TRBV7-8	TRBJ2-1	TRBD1	TGTGCCAGCAGCCCGGGACAGGGCCACAATGAGCAGTTCTTC	CASSPGQGHNEQFF